This T cell receptor (beta chain) was sequenced during a study of OX40 agonist ivuxolimab in advanced cancers. A word on this clone: Germline and junction disagree at one end, which may indicate a read error.

The method was immunoSEQ multiplex PCR; TCRdb's version includes in-frame clones alone and lacks a portion of them. The repertoire has tens of thousands of clones, around 90% of them found once; the top ten carry under 2%. The sample here was CD4+ or CD8+ T cells sorted from blood, taken in a trial of the OX40 agonist ivuxolimab. The TCR originated in an adult with an advanced solid tumor such as melanoma, head and neck, liver or kidney cancer.

CDR3 in DNA: TGCACCAGCAGGCCCGGACCGTCCTCTGGAAACACCATATATTTT. Protein: CTSRPGPSSGNTIYF. The chain recombines TRBV5-1 with TRBJ1-3; D gene unclear. This CDR3 is built from 15 residues. Germline CDR1 is SGHRS and CDR2 is YFSETQ.